This TCR beta chain was identified during a study of a mutant IDH1 vaccine in newly diagnosed glioma. As concerns this clone: Its specificity is unknown.

The time point denotes: week 47, end of study. Topical imiquimod accompanied each vaccine dose, which consisted of 300 ug of mutant IDH1 20-mer peptide. The protocol was immunoSEQ multiplex PCR, while the TCRdb copy is restricted to in-frame clones and leaves out a portion. The table shows fewer than 15,000 clones, with roughly four fifths occurring only once. Sequencing was performed on PBMCs, taken from a glioma patient whose treatment included an IDH1 peptide vaccine. This TCR was recovered from a woman aged 40-49 years with glioma.

CDR3 region: CAIKGGGLLHNEQFF. CDR3 nucleotide sequence: TGTGCCATCAAAGGGGGGGGATTGCTCCACAATGAGCAGTTCTTC. This sequence joins TRBV7-2 and TRBJ2-1, with D possibly matching TRBD2 (7 bases). V was trimmed by 10 bases and J by 5 bases, leaving 21 bases between them. The CDR3 consists of 15 residues. Germline CDR1 reads SGHTA; CDR2 reads FQGNSA.